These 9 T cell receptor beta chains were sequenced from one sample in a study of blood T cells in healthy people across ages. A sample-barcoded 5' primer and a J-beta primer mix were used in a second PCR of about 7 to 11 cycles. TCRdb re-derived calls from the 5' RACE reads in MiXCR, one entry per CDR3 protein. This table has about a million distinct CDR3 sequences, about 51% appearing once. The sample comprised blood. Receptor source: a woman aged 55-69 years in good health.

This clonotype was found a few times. This CDR3 reads CASSQEGVTNYGYTF. In nucleotides, the CDR3 is TGCGCCAGCAGCCAAGAGGGAGTGACTAACTATGGCTACACCTTC. The genes are TRBV4-3 and TRBJ1-2; D call uncertain. Germline V gene sequence: CDR1 LGHNA, CDR2 YSLEER. Trimming cost V 0 bases and J 0 bases, with 8 bases left between them. The CDR3 totals 15 residues.

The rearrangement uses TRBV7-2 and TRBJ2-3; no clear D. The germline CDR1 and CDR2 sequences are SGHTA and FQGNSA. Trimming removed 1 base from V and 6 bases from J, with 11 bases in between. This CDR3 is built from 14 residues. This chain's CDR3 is CASSLGRYWDTQYF. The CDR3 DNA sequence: TGTGCCAGCAGCTTAGGAAGGTACTGGGATACGCAGTATTTT.

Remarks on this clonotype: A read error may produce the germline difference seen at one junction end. CDR3 bases: TGTGTCAGCAAGAAGAATCCTCTCGGGACAGGGAGAGAGACCCAGTACTTC. This gives the protein CVSKKNPLGTGRETQYF. The chain combines TRBV7-2 with TRBJ2-5, with TRBD1 matching 9 bases. The CDR3 extends over 17 amino acids. Looked up from germline, CDR1 is SGHTA and CDR2 is FQGNSA.

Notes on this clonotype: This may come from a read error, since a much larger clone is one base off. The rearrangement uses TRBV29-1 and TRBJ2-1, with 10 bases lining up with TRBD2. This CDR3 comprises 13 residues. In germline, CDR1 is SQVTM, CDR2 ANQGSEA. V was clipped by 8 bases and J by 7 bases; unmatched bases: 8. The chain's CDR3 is CSMRTSGTNEQFF. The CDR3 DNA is TGCAGCATGCGGACTAGCGGTACGAATGAGCAGTTCTTC.

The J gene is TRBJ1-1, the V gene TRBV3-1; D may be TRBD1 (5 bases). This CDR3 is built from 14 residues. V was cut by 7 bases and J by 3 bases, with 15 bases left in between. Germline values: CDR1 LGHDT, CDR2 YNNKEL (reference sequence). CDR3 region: CASTHAGVDTEAFF. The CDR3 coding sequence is TGTGCCAGCACCCATGCGGGGGTGGACACTGAAGCTTTCTTT.

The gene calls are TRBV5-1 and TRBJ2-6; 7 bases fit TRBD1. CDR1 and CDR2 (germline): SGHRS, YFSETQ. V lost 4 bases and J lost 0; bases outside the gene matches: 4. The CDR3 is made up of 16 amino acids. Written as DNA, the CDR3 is TGCGCCAGCAGCATTACAGGGGACTCTGGGGCCAACGTCCTGACTTTC. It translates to CASSITGDSGANVLTF.

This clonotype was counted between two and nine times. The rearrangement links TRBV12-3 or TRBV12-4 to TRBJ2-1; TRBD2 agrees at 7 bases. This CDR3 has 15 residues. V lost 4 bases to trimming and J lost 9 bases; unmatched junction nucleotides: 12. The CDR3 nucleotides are TGTGCCAGCAGTTCCCCCTTGGCGGGAGAGGCTGAGCAGTTCTTC. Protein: CASSSPLAGEAEQFF.

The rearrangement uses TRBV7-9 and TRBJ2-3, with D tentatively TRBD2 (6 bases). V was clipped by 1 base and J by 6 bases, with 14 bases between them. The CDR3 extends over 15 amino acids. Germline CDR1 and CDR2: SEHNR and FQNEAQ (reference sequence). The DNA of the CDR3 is TGTGCCAGCAGCTTAGTAGGCGGGACTTATGATACGCAGTATTTT. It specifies CASSLVGGTYDTQYF.

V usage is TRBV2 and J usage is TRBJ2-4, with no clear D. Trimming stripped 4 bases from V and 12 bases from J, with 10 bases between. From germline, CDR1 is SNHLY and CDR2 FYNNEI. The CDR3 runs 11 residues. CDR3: CASSAGLNQYF. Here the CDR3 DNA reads TGTGCCAGCAGTGCCGGCCTGAATCAGTACTTC.